Each of the 7 T cell receptor beta chains below was sequenced from the same sample in a study of T cell changes during pregnancy in multiple sclerosis. The assay was immunoSEQ multiplex PCR, and TCRdb's table has in-frame clones only and misses some. The data show more than 30,000 clones, around 90% seen once. The material was CD4+ T cells from peripheral blood mononuclear cells, obtained before pregnancy. Every receptor here comes from a female donor with multiple sclerosis, enrolled in a pregnancy study.

The rearrangement links TRBV19 to TRBJ1-5; D not resolved. CDR3 length: 13 residues. Germline CDR1 LNHDA, CDR2 SQIVND (reference sequence). Trimming removed 3 bases from V and 5 bases from J, with 8 bases in between. The CDR3 protein is CASSMLSDQPQHF. The CDR3 DNA reads TGTGCCAGTAGTATGCTTTCGGATCAGCCCCAGCATTTT.

V and J are TRBV2 and TRBJ2-7; TRBD2 matches at 8 bases. The CDR3 sequence is 12 residues long. Germline CDR1 reads SNHLY; CDR2 reads FYNNEI. With V trimmed by 6 bases and J by 11 bases, 9 bases remained unmatched. Here the CDR3 reads CASRVISGGEYF. The CDR3 DNA sequence: TGTGCCAGCAGGGTGATTTCGGGGGGGGAGTACTTC.

The genes are TRBV5-1 and TRBJ2-3, with D hard to call. CDR3 size: 14 residues. Trimming took off 2 bases at V and 5 bases at J, with 12 bases between the two ends. Germline V gene data show CDR1 as SGHRS and CDR2 as YFSETQ. CDR3 sequence reads: CASSLSNNKDTQYF. As DNA, the CDR3 is TGCGCCAGCAGCTTATCCAACAACAAAGATACGCAGTATTTT.

The chain combines TRBV12-5 with TRBJ1-2; D call uncertain. With 9 bases removed from V and 9 bases from J, the gap between germline ends came to 20 bases. This CDR3 has 13 amino acids. CDR1 and CDR2 (germline): LGHNT, FRNRAP. The CDR3 reads CASSPTNLLSYTF. The CDR3 DNA reads as TGTGCTAGCTCCCCGACAAACTTATTGAGCTACACCTTC.

The chain joins TRBV28 to TRBJ2-1; TRBD1 aligns across 7 bases. The V gene end was trimmed by 6 bases and the J gene end by 4 bases; junction bases not matched to a gene: 9. Germline CDR1 and CDR2: MDHEN and SYDVKM. This CDR3 contains 15 residues. CDR3 sequence reads: CASSNSGTVYNEQFF. The CDR3 DNA reads TGTGCCAGCAGCAACTCCGGGACAGTTTACAATGAGCAGTTCTTC.

V and J are TRBV15 and TRBJ2-1; TRBD1 matches 7 bases. The J segment lost 10 bases and the V segment lost 10 bases, leaving 13 bases of the junction unmatched. Germline V gene lookup returns CDR1 LNHNV and CDR2 YYDKDF (reference sequence). This CDR3 comprises 13 residues. CDR3 region: CASGTRRGSEQFF. CDR3 nucleotides: TGTGCCAGCGGAACGCGCAGGGGGTCCGAGCAGTTCTTC.

This chain links TRBV10-3 with TRBJ1-1; 9 bases are a match to TRBD1. Germline lookup yields CDR1 ENHRY and CDR2 SYGVKD. Unmatched junction bases numbered 8, after V lost 6 bases and J lost 3 bases. CDR3 length: 15 amino acids. The CDR3 DNA is TGTGCCATCAGGCTGACAGGGGGAGGCGACACTGAAGCTTTCTTT. This gives the protein CAIRLTGGGDTEAFF.